The sequence of this T cell receptor (beta chain) was determined in a study of identical twins. TCRdb analysed the 5' RACE reads with MiXCR anew, one entry per CDR3 protein. Found here are 350,000 to 600,000 distinct CDR3 sequences, over 12% of them singletons; the top ten hold more than 0.5%. Overall study results and limits: Twins shared out-of-frame alpha sequences with excess low generation probability. Fewer insertions were carried by abundant cord blood beta clonotypes, but none was seen in memory repertoires. For out-of-frame beta sequences, excess twin sharing was weaker.

Of note for this clonotype: Its antigen is not known.

The ends lost 6 bases at V and 5 bases at J; junction bases unmatched: 3. The CDR3 has 12 amino acids. CDR1 and CDR2 from the germline V gene are MNHEY and SVGAGI. This sample was also put to use in a study of yellow fever vaccine responses in identical twins.

This TCR was sampled from a woman between 18 and 29 years old in good health. Material for sequencing was CD4+ T cells sorted from blood. This chain links TRBV6-5 with TRBJ2-7, with 8 bases identical to TRBD2. The CDR3 DNA sequence: TGTGCCAGCAGCAATAGCGGGAACGAGCAGTACTTC. Amino acids: CASSNSGNEQYF.